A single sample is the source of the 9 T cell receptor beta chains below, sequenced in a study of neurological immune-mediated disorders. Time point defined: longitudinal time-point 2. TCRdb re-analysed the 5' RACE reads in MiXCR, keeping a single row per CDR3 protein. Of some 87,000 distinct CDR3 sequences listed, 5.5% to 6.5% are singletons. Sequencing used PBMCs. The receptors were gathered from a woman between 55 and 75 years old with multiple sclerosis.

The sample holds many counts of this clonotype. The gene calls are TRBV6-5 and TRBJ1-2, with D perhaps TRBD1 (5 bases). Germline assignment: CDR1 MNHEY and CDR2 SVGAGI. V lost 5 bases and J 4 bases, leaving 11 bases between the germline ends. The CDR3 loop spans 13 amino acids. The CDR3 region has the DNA TGTGCCAGCAGTCCAAGACAGATCTATGGCTACACCTTC. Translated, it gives CASSPRQIYGYTF.

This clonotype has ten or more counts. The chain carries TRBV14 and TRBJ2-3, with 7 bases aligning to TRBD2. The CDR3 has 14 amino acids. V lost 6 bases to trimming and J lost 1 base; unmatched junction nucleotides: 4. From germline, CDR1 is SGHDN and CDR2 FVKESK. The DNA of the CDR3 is TGTGCCAGCAGAGCGGGACTCGGCACAGATACGCAGTATTTT. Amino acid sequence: CASRAGLGTDTQYF.

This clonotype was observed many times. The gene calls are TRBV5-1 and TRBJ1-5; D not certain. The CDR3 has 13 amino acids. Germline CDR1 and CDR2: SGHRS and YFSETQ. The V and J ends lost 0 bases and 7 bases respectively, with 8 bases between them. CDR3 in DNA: TGCGCCAGCAGCTTGGAAAGAGGACAGCCCCAGCATTTT. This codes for CASSLERGQPQHF.

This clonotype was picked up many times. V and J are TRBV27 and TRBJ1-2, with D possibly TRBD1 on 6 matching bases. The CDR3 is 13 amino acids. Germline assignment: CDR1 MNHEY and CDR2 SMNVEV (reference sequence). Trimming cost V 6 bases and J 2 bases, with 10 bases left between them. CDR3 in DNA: TGTGCCAGCAGGGGACACAGGAACTATGGCTACACCTTC. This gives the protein CASRGHRNYGYTF.

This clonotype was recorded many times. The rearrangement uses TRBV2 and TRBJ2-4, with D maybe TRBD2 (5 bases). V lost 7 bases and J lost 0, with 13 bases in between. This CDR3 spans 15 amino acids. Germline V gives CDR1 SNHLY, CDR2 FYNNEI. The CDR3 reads CASTDGLLAKNIQYF. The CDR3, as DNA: TGTGCCAGCACCGACGGACTGTTAGCCAAAAACATTCAGTACTTC.

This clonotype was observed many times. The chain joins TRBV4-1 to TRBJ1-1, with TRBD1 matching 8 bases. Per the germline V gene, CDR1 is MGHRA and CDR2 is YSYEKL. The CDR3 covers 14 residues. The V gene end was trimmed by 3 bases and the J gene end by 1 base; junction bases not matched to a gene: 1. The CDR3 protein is CASSHGQGNTEAFF. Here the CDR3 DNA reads TGCGCCAGCAGCCATGGACAGGGGAACACTGAAGCTTTCTTT.

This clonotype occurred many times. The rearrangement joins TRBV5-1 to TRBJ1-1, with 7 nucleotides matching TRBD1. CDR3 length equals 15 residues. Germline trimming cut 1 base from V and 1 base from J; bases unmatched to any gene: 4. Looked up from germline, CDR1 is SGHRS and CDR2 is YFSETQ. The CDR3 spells CASSLIQGTNTEAFF. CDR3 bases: TGCGCCAGCAGCTTGATACAGGGGACGAACACTGAAGCTTTCTTT.

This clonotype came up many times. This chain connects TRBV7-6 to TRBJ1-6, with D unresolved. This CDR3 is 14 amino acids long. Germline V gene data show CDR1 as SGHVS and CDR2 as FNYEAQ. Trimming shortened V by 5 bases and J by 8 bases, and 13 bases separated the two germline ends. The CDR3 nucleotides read TGTGCCAGCAGCCCCCTCGGCGGACATTCACCCCTCCACTTT. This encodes CASSPLGGHSPLHF.

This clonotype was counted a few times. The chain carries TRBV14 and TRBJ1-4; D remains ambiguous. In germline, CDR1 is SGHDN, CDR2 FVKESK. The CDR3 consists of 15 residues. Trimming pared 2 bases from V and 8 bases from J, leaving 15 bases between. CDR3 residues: CASSQSRDRGEKLFF. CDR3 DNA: TGTGCCAGCAGCCAATCCCGGGATAGAGGGGAAAAACTGTTTTTT.